These 26 T cell receptor beta chains were all obtained from the same sample, sequenced in a study of T cells in localized non-small cell lung cancer (dated by TCRdb to about 2020). The receptor library was made with the immunoSEQ multiplex PCR assay. This immuneACCESS table, as held by TCRdb, lists in-frame sequences with V and J called but not all clones. Of the missing ones, under half trace to an unresolved V gene in checked studies; the others have no known cause. For this sample the table gives tens of thousands of clones, of which more than 75% were detected only once. The ten largest clones capture less than 25% of the sample. Here the sequenced sample was peripheral blood, taken before any cancer treatment. All receptors derive from a woman between 35 and 75 years old with stage I squamous cell lung carcinoma.

This clone was counted a single time. The chain recombines TRBV18 with TRBJ2-1, with D uncertain. Germline CDR1 KGHSH, CDR2 LQKENI. The CDR3 loop spans 15 amino acids. V was cut by 0 bases and J by 9 bases, with 15 bases left in between. The CDR3 is CASSPPERGWGEQFF. CDR3 nucleotides: TGTGCCAGCTCACCACCCGAGAGAGGATGGGGTGAGCAGTTCTTC.

The chain joins TRBV15 to TRBJ1-2; 10 nucleotides match TRBD1. V trimming: 3 bases; J trimming: 4 bases; junction bases outside the gene matches: 11. CDR3 size: 17 residues. The germline V gene encodes CDR1 LNHNV and CDR2 YYDKDF (reference sequence). CDR3 DNA sequence: TGTGCCACCAGCAGCGACAGGGGGCAAAGCCTTTTCTATGGCTACACCTTC. This codes for CATSSDRGQSLFYGYTF.

This clone is a singleton in its sample. V gene TRBV4-2 combines with J gene TRBJ2-5, with 7 positions matching TRBD2. Germline lookup yields CDR1 LGHNA and CDR2 YNFKEQ. This CDR3 has 16 residues. With V trimmed by 0 bases and J by 4 bases, 8 bases remained unmatched. This CDR3 is CASSQEWRGTVETQYF. The CDR3 nucleotides read TGTGCCAGCAGCCAAGAGTGGCGGGGGACGGTAGAGACCCAGTACTTC.

The chain employs TRBV2 and TRBJ2-5, with 11 nucleotides matching TRBD2. Trimming at V came to 6 bases and at J to 3 bases, leaving 6 bases not matched to a gene. There are 15 residues in the CDR3. CDR1 is SNHLY and CDR2 is FYNNEI in the germline V gene. CDR3 loop: CASRKGTSGKETQYF. As DNA, the CDR3 is TGTGCCAGCAGGAAAGGGACTAGCGGCAAAGAGACCCAGTACTTC.

The J gene is TRBJ2-2, the V gene TRBV7-8; no definite D call. The CDR3 consists of 13 residues. The germline V gene has CDR1 SGHVS and CDR2 FQNEAQ. V was cut by 1 base and J by 4 bases, with 4 bases left in between. CDR3: CASSLGGTGELFF. The CDR3 coding sequence is TGTGCCAGCAGCTTAGGGGGCACCGGGGAGCTGTTTTTT.

This clone has just a few counts. The chain links TRBV9 to TRBJ1-3; D remains unclear. The CDR3 contains 14 residues. V dropped 4 bases and J dropped 3 bases, with 11 bases sitting between them. Germline lookup yields CDR1 SGDLS and CDR2 YYNGEE. CDR3 sequence: CASSLGGYGNTIYF. The CDR3 nucleotides read TGTGCCAGCAGCTTAGGAGGGTATGGAAACACCATATATTTT.

The rearrangement uses TRBV7-6 and TRBJ2-7, with 7 bases fitting TRBD1. CDR3 length: 16 residues. J gave up 0 bases and V 2 bases, and 7 bases lay outside the gene matches. Per the germline V gene, CDR1 is SGHVS and CDR2 is FNYEAQ. The CDR3 bases are TGTGCCAGCAGCTTAAGGGGGCCCCTTCGCTCCTACGAGCAGTACTTC. Translated, it gives CASSLRGPLRSYEQYF.

This chain connects TRBV10-2 to TRBJ2-7; 13 positions agree with TRBD2. The CDR3 runs to 16 residues. V trimming: 6 bases; J trimming: 4 bases; junction bases outside the gene matches: 9. The germline V gene has CDR1 WSHSY and CDR2 SAAADI. CDR3 DNA sequence: TGCGCCAGCAGCCATACTCCGACTAGCGGGGGGTACGAGCAGTACTTC. Protein: CASSHTPTSGGYEQYF.

V is TRBV27 and J is TRBJ2-1; 10 positions agree with TRBD1. The V and J ends lost 6 bases and 4 bases, in that order; junction bases with no gene match: 6. This CDR3 spans 15 amino acids. The germline CDR1 and CDR2 sequences are MNHEY and SMNVEV (reference sequence). DNA for the CDR3: TGTGCCAGCAGGGGGGGGACAGGGGTTTACAATGAGCAGTTCTTC. Encoded protein: CASRGGTGVYNEQFF.

This chain uses TRBV5-4 with TRBJ1-2; a possible D gene is TRBD1 (6 bases). Germline CDR1 and CDR2: SGHNT and YYREEE (reference sequence). V dropped 1 base and J dropped 8 bases, with 15 bases sitting between them. The CDR3 runs to 14 residues. The CDR3, as DNA: TGTGCCAGCAGCTTGCCTACAGGGCCTGGGGGCTACACCTTC. Its translation: CASSLPTGPGGYTF. Drawing the rest from reference TRBV5-4 and TRBJ1-2, the complete variable domain is ETGVTQSPTHLIKTRGQQVTLRCSSQSGHNTVSWYQQALGQGPQFIFQYYREEENGRGNFPPRFSGLQFPNYSSELNVNALELDDSALYLCASSLPTGPGGYTFGSGTRLTVV.

This chain links TRBV6-5 with TRBJ2-4, with D possibly called TRBD1 or TRBD2 (5 bases each). Trimming pared 6 bases from V and 0 bases from J, leaving 12 bases between. From germline, CDR1 is MNHEY and CDR2 SVGAGI. The CDR3 is 15 residues long. CDR3 nucleotides: TGTGCCAGCAGAGCCGGGACCCTAGCCAAAAACATTCAGTACTTC. Encoded protein: CASRAGTLAKNIQYF.

Only a few counts were recorded for this clone. The V and J genes are TRBV25-1 and TRBJ1-1; the D is unclear. The CDR3 is 14 amino acids. V dropped 6 bases and J dropped 3 bases, with 14 bases sitting between them. Germline V gives CDR1 MGHDK, CDR2 SYGVNS. The CDR3 DNA reads TGTGCCAGCAGACATAAAGAGCTCTACACTGAAGCTTTCTTT. Protein: CASRHKELYTEAFF.

The gene calls are TRBV30 and TRBJ1-1; the D is unclear. Germline assignment: CDR1 GTSNPN and CDR2 SVGIG (reference sequence). The V and J ends lost 2 bases and 0 bases respectively, with 10 bases between them. The CDR3 has 14 amino acids. Here the CDR3 DNA reads TGTGCCTGGAGTTCCGGACGGTTGAACACTGAAGCTTTCTTT. This gives the protein CAWSSGRLNTEAFF.

There are a few counts of this clone. This chain joins TRBV18 and TRBJ1-5, with 10 nucleotides matching TRBD1. CDR3 length: 15 amino acids. Germline V gives CDR1 KGHSH, CDR2 LQKENI. Trimming removed 5 bases from V and 6 bases from J; junction bases left unmatched: 7. In nucleotides, the CDR3 is TGTGCCAGCTCAGAGGGACAGGGGAGTGGTCAGCCCCAGCATTTT. Amino acid sequence: CASSEGQGSGQPQHF.

V and J are TRBV7-9 and TRBJ1-4; TRBD1 matches 8 bases. The CDR3 runs 15 residues. The germline CDR1 and CDR2 sequences are SEHNR and FQNEAQ (reference sequence). V was pared by 5 bases and J by 3 bases, with 5 bases of the junction left unmatched. The DNA of the CDR3 is TGTGCCAGCAGCGGAGGACAGGGACCTAATGAAAAACTGTTTTTT. Translated, it gives CASSGGQGPNEKLFF.

The chain uses TRBV7-9 and TRBJ2-7, with unresolved D. The CDR3 is 13 residues long. Trimming left V 1 base short and J 4 bases short, with 8 bases between. The germline V gene encodes CDR1 SEHNR and CDR2 FQNEAQ (reference sequence). CDR3 DNA sequence: TGTGCCAGCAGCTTAGATACCCGTTACGAGCAGTACTTC. The encoded protein is CASSLDTRYEQYF.

The table lists this clone with a count of one. The rearrangement links TRBV15 to TRBJ2-5; D call uncertain. The germline V gene has CDR1 LNHNV and CDR2 YYDKDF (reference sequence). The length of the CDR3 is 15 residues. Between the trimmed V and J ends, which lost 1 base and 5 bases, there was a span of 14 bases. The CDR3 DNA is TGTGCCACCAGCAGAGCTGTTGGGCGGCGGGAGACCCAGTACTTC. It codes for CATSRAVGRRETQYF. The variable domain in full, with the rest retrieved from reference TRBV15 and TRBJ2-5, is DAMVIQNPRYQVTQFGKPVTLSCSQTLNHNVMYWYQQKSSQAPKLLFHYYDKDFNNEADTPDNFQSRRPNTSFCFLDIRSPGLGDTAMYLCATSRAVGRRETQYFGPGTRLLVL.

This rearrangement joins TRBV6-5 to TRBJ2-1; a weak D match, TRBD2 (6 bases). V was clipped by 2 bases and J by 3 bases, with 8 bases between them. The CDR3 runs 14 residues. Germline values: CDR1 MNHEY, CDR2 SVGAGI. The CDR3 nucleotides read TGTGCCAGCAGTTACGTGGGACTCTACAATGAGCAGTTCTTC. It encodes CASSYVGLYNEQFF.

This chain uses TRBV29-1 with TRBJ2-7; D is perhaps TRBD1 or TRBD2 (5 bases each). Germline lookup yields CDR1 SQVTM and CDR2 ANQGSEA. The CDR3 has 14 residues. The V end lost 0 bases, the J end lost 3 bases, and 12 bases lay between the germline ends. CDR3 region: CSVEERGAYYEQYF. The DNA for the CDR3 is TGCAGCGTTGAAGAGAGGGGAGCTTACTACGAGCAGTACTTC.

This rearrangement joins TRBV6-1 to TRBJ1-1; 9 bases agree with TRBD1. Germline V gene sequence: CDR1 MNHNS, CDR2 SASEGT. V was clipped by 6 bases and J by 1 base; unmatched bases: 6. The CDR3 extends over 15 amino acids. The CDR3 DNA follows: TGTGCCAGCAGCCGACAGGGGGTGAGGAACACTGAAGCTTTCTTT. Translated, it gives CASSRQGVRNTEAFF.

V is TRBV6-6 and J is TRBJ2-5, with TRBD1 identical over 7 bases. The CDR3 is 14 residues long. Germline V lookup: CDR1 MNHNY, CDR2 SVGAGI (reference sequence). V lost 4 bases and J lost 5; bases outside the gene matches: 7. CDR3 region: CASSFTGAWETQYF. CDR3 in DNA: TGTGCCAGCAGTTTCACAGGGGCTTGGGAGACCCAGTACTTC.

The gene calls are TRBV21-1 and TRBJ2-2; the tabulated D call, TRBD1, remains unverified against the DNA. TRBV21-1 is designated a pseudogene. The CDR3 extends over 18 amino acids. CDR3 region: CASSKVGRQGLYTGELFF. For the CDR3, the DNA is TGTGCCAGCAGCAAAGTGGGGAGACAGGGATTATACACCGGGGAGCTGTTTTTT.

This clone was detected once. The chain carries TRBV19 and TRBJ1-6, with a weak D call TRBD1 (6 bases). The CDR3 has 14 amino acids. Trimming pared 5 bases from V and 11 bases from J, leaving 16 bases between. Germline V gives CDR1 LNHDA, CDR2 SQIVND (reference sequence). This CDR3 reads CASSSHLQGTPLHF. CDR3 nucleotides: TGTGCCAGTAGTTCCCATCTACAGGGAACACCCCTCCACTTT. The full variable domain, completed using reference TRBV19 and TRBJ1-6, is DGGITQSPKYLFRKEGQNVTLSCEQNLNHDAMYWYRQDPGQGLRLIYYSQIVNDFQKGDIAEGYSVSREKKESFPLTVTSAQKNPTAFYLCASSSHLQGTPLHFGNGTRLTVT.

The chain recombines TRBV14 with TRBJ2-3; 7 positions match TRBD2. CDR1 and CDR2 (germline): SGHDN, FVKESK. Trimming took 0 bases from V and 6 from J; bases not matched to a gene: 6. The CDR3 consists of 15 residues. CDR3 nucleotides: TGTGCCAGCAGCCAAGAAGGGCGGGGGAGCGATACGCAGTATTTT. Its protein product is CASSQEGRGSDTQYF.

The chain uses TRBV16 and TRBJ2-7, with TRBD1 as a possible D gene (6 bases). CDR1 is KGHSY and CDR2 is FQNENV in the germline V gene. The germline V and J ends were trimmed by 5 bases and 7 bases, with 21 bases remaining between them. The CDR3 extends over 15 amino acids. Here the CDR3 DNA reads TGTGCCAGCAGCGGACGAGTAGCAGGGGTTGGGGAGCAGTACTTC. It specifies CASSGRVAGVGEQYF. The variable domain in full, with the rest retrieved from reference TRBV16 and TRBJ2-7, is GEEVAQTPKHLVRGEGQKAKLYCAPIKGHSYVFWYQQVLKNEFKFLISFQNENVFDETGMPKERFSAKCLPNSPCSLEIQATKLEDSAVYFCASSGRVAGVGEQYFGPGTRLTVT.

The gene calls are TRBV4-1 and TRBJ2-1, with D uncertain. Germline-derived CDR1 and CDR2 are MGHRA and YSYEKL. The CDR3 contains 16 residues. Trimming took off 2 bases at V and 0 bases at J, with 11 bases between the two ends. The CDR3 region has the DNA TGCGCCAGCAGCCAATCGGGTGGCGGCTCCTACAATGAGCAGTTCTTC. Its protein is CASSQSGGGSYNEQFF.